The 10 T cell receptor beta chains given below trace back to one sample, sequenced in a study of PD-1 blockade in classical Hodgkin lymphoma. Using immunoSEQ multiplex PCR, the repertoire was profiled, and TCRdb retains in-frame clones only, with some absent. This table has roughly 15,000 clones, 55% to 65% appearing once. There was relapse after autologous stem cell transplantation in every patient, and there was variation in brentuximab vedotin exposure. The sequences come from peripheral blood mononuclear cells (PBMCs), collected at baseline. The receptors here all came from a human donor with classical Hodgkin lymphoma.

This clone came up a few times. V gene TRBV2 combines with J gene TRBJ1-2; D possibly corresponds to TRBD1 (5 bases). CDR1 is SNHLY, CDR2 FYNNEI, per germline. Trimming took off 6 bases at V and 4 bases at J, with 18 bases between the two ends. The CDR3 has 15 residues. CDR3 coding DNA: TGTGCCAGCAGAGAGAGTACAGGTGGACTCTATGGCTACACCTTC. This encodes CASRESTGGLYGYTF.

This rearrangement joins TRBV18 to TRBJ2-7, with TRBD1 matching 11 bases. The germline V gene has CDR1 KGHSH and CDR2 LQKENI. The CDR3 runs 15 residues. V gave up 2 bases and J gave up 3 bases; unmatched junction bases: 3. DNA of the CDR3: TGTGCCAGCTCACCAGGGACAGGGGGGGACTACGAGCAGTACTTC. This sequence encodes CASSPGTGGDYEQYF.

The V gene is TRBV11-2, the J gene TRBJ2-7; D is unresolved. Germline V lookup: CDR1 SGHAT, CDR2 FQNNGV. The CDR3 is 14 amino acids. V gave up 0 bases and J gave up 6 bases, with 12 bases separating them. CDR3 sequence reads: CASSLERSQAEQYF. The CDR3 coding sequence is TGTGCCAGCAGCTTAGAACGGTCCCAGGCCGAGCAGTACTTC.

This clone was picked up a small number of times. The DNA of the CDR3 is TGCAGGGCGACTAGCTACAATGAGCAGTTCTTC. This gives the protein CRATSYNEQFF. The chain recombines TRBV20-1 with TRBJ2-1; possible D gene TRBD2, 6 bases. Germline values: CDR1 DFQATT, CDR2 SNEGSKA (reference sequence). CDR3 length: 11 amino acids.

The genes are TRBV6-5 and TRBJ2-7; D possibly corresponds to TRBD1 (6 bases). V was pared by 2 bases and J by 4 bases, with 12 bases between. Germline V gene data show CDR1 as MNHEY and CDR2 as SVGAGI. The length of the CDR3 is 14 residues. DNA for the CDR3: TGTGCCAGCAGTTACCTCGGACAGACATACGAGCAGTACTTC. It specifies CASSYLGQTYEQYF.

This clone has a single count. The chain carries TRBV28 and TRBJ2-4; TRBD2 is a possible D gene (7 bases). Trimming shortened V by 5 bases and J by 2 bases, and 19 bases separated the two germline ends. The CDR3 is 17 residues long. CDR1 is MDHEN, CDR2 SYDVKM, per germline. The CDR3 coding sequence is TGTGCCAGCAGTCGCCCTCCGGGGGGCGAAACCAAAAACATTCAGTACTTC. It yields the protein CASSRPPGGETKNIQYF. The full variable domain, completed using reference TRBV28 and TRBJ2-4, is DVKVTQSSRYLVKRTGEKVFLECVQDMDHENMFWYRQDPGLGLRLIYFSYDVKMKEKGDIPEGYSVSREKKERFSLILESASTNQTSMYLCASSRPPGGETKNIQYFGAGTRLSVL.

The gene calls are TRBV28 and TRBJ2-7, with D possibly TRBD1 on 5 matching bases. V was cut by 6 bases and J by 0 bases, with 15 bases left in between. This CDR3 has 15 amino acids. The germline V gene encodes CDR1 MDHEN and CDR2 SYDVKM. In nucleotides, the CDR3 is TGTGCCAGCAGATTCCAGGGTTCCGCCTCCTACGAGCAGTACTTC. Amino acid sequence: CASRFQGSASYEQYF.

The chain joins TRBV30 to TRBJ2-3; no clear D gene. This CDR3 region has 15 residues. V was shortened by 4 bases and J by 2 bases, with 16 bases between the two germline ends. The germline V gene has CDR1 GTSNPN and CDR2 SVGIG (reference sequence). The CDR3 DNA reads as TGTGCCTGGAAGGCCACTGCAACATTCACAGATACGCAGTATTTT. Its protein product is CAWKATATFTDTQYF.

The chain joins TRBV5-6 to TRBJ2-7, with a possible D match to TRBD1 (5 bases). Trimming removed 4 bases from V and 2 bases from J, with 13 bases in between. This CDR3 spans 14 amino acids. From germline, CDR1 is SGHDT and CDR2 YYEEEE. CDR3 nucleotides: TGTGCCAGCAGCGATTTGGCAGGGCCCTACGAGCAGTACTTC. Protein sequence: CASSDLAGPYEQYF.

This clone was detected only a few times. The V and J genes are TRBV11-2 and TRBJ2-5; possibly TRBD1 or TRBD2 for D (7 bases each). The CDR3 extends over 18 amino acids. Trimming cost V 5 bases and J 0 bases, with 22 bases left between them. Germline CDR1 SGHAT, CDR2 FQNNGV. The CDR3 region has the DNA TGTGCCAGCAGCCCCCCCCAGCAGGGGGGGCAGTACCAAGAGACCCAGTACTTC. It specifies CASSPPQQGGQYQETQYF.